Shown below are 25 T cell receptor beta chains from a single sample sequenced in a study of T cell responses to AZD1222 COVID-19 vaccine. Assay used: immunoSEQ multiplex PCR; TCRdb lists only in-frame clones, some missing. The sample consists of roughly 80,000 clones, roughly 90% of them appearing once. The sample was peripheral blood, taken on day 0 of MenACWY control vaccination. These receptor sequences come from an adult in good health.

The rearrangement links TRBV10-1 to TRBJ1-2; D remains ambiguous. Germline CDR1 reads WNHNN; CDR2 reads SYGVQD (reference sequence). V dropped 7 bases and J dropped 8 bases, with 8 bases sitting between them. CDR3 length: 10 amino acids. DNA for the CDR3: TGCGCCAGCAATAATGGGGGCTACACCTTC. It specifies CASNNGGYTF.

The V and J genes are TRBV30 and TRBJ1-6; D call uncertain. Between the trimmed V and J ends, which lost 5 bases and 5 bases, there was a span of 10 bases. This CDR3 region has 13 residues. Per germline, CDR1 GTSNPN and CDR2 SVGIG (reference sequence). The DNA for the CDR3 is TGTGCCTGGGGGTACGCCAATAATTCACCCCTCCACTTT. Translation: CAWGYANNSPLHF.

This chain connects TRBV6-1 to TRBJ1-3, with D possibly TRBD1 on 5 matching bases. Germline CDR1 and CDR2: MNHNS and SASEGT. V shed 3 bases and J shed 5 bases, with 8 bases lying between them. This CDR3 region has 13 residues. CDR3 bases: TGTGCCAGCAGTGAGGGGGAGCGAAACACCATATATTTT. Its protein product is CASSEGERNTIYF.

This chain joins TRBV30 and TRBJ1-1; 7 nucleotides match TRBD1. Germline assignment: CDR1 GTSNPN and CDR2 SVGIG (reference sequence). V trimming: 4 bases; J trimming: 2 bases; junction bases outside the gene matches: 4. This CDR3 is built from 13 residues. CDR3 sequence (DNA): TGTGCCTGGATGGGGACAGCAAACACTGAAGCTTTCTTT. It yields the protein CAWMGTANTEAFF.

The CDR3 loop reads CASSVIGLAGDVADTGELFF. The CDR3 DNA reads TGTGCCAGCAGCGTAATTGGACTAGCGGGAGATGTAGCTGACACCGGGGAGCTGTTTTTT. The chain recombines TRBV9 with TRBJ2-2; the match to TRBD2 covers 13 bases. The trim removed 1 base at V and 3 bases at J, leaving 12 bases unmatched. The V gene's germline CDR1 is SGDLS and CDR2 YYNGEE. This CDR3 region has 20 residues. Based on the CDR3 plus reference TRBV9 and TRBJ2-2, the full variable domain is DSGVTQTPKHLITATGQRVTLRCSPRSGDLSVYWYQQSLDQGLQFLIQYYNGEERAKGNILERFSAQQFPDLHSELNLSSLELGDSALYFCASSVIGLAGDVADTGELFFGEGSRLTVL.

The chain is built from TRBV4-3 and TRBJ1-1; possibly TRBD1 for D (5 bases). This CDR3 region has 13 residues. The V end was cut by 4 bases, the J end by 5 bases, with 11 bases between. Germline-derived CDR1 and CDR2 are LGHNA and YSLEER. CDR3: CASSLGTGTEAFF. The CDR3 coding sequence is TGCGCCAGCAGCCTTGGGACCGGGACTGAAGCTTTCTTT.

The DNA of the CDR3 is TGTGCCAGCAGTGAATCCACTCCGGGGAGCACTGAAGCTTTCTTT. It specifies CASSESTPGSTEAFF. The chain is built from TRBV25-1 and TRBJ1-1; D call uncertain. Germline CDR1 is MGHDK and CDR2 is SYGVNS. V was clipped by 1 base and J by 4 bases, with 13 bases between them. CDR3 size: 15 residues. The full variable domain, with the rest looked up from reference TRBV25-1 and TRBJ1-1, is EADIYQTPRYLVIGTGKKITLECSQTMGHDKMYWYQQDPGMELHLIHYSYGVNSTEKGDLSSESTVSRIRTEHFPLTLESARPSHTSQYLCASSESTPGSTEAFFGQGTRLTVV.

This clone was seen a few times. The chain recombines TRBV6-5 with TRBJ1-3, with D possibly TRBD1 on 5 matching bases. V was trimmed by 6 bases and J by 0 bases, leaving 9 bases between them. The germline gives CDR1 MNHEY, CDR2 SVGAGI. This CDR3 comprises 14 residues. CDR3 coding DNA: TGTGCCAGCAGCCCGGACAACTCTGGAAACACCATATATTTT. Residues: CASSPDNSGNTIYF.

This chain links TRBV3-1 (or the pseudogene TRBV3-2) with TRBJ1-1; D is possibly TRBD1 (6 bases). This CDR3 region has 17 residues. V was shortened by 4 bases and J by 6 bases, with 24 bases between the two germline ends. Germline CDR1 is LGHDT and CDR2 is YNNKEL (reference sequence). CDR3 coding DNA: TGTGCCAGCAGCCTTCCCCGAGGCAGGGGTCGCGGATCTGAAGCTTTCTTT. As protein: CASSLPRGRGRGSEAFF.

The chain has TRBV18 and TRBJ2-3; TRBD1 aligns across 9 bases. Unmatched junction bases numbered 2, after V lost 1 base and J lost 0 bases. This CDR3 comprises 16 residues. The V gene's germline CDR1 is KGHSH and CDR2 LQKENI. In DNA, the CDR3 is TGTGCCAGCTCACCACTGGGACAGGGTAGCACAGATACGCAGTATTTT. This encodes CASSPLGQGSTDTQYF. Drawing the rest from reference TRBV18 and TRBJ2-3, the complete variable domain is NAGVMQNPRHLVRRRGQEARLRCSPMKGHSHVYWYRQLPEEGLKFMVYLQKENIIDESGMPKERFSAEFPKEGPSILRIQQVVRGDSAAYFCASSPLGQGSTDTQYFGPGTRLTVL.

This chain uses TRBV3-1 (or the pseudogene TRBV3-2) with TRBJ1-5; D not certain. The V end lost 0 bases, the J end lost 1 base, and 4 bases lay between the germline ends. CDR3 length equals 14 residues. The germline V gene has CDR1 LGHDT and CDR2 YNNKEL (reference sequence). The CDR3 sequence: CASSQERSNQPQHF. The CDR3 region has the DNA TGTGCCAGCAGCCAAGAACGGAGCAATCAGCCCCAGCATTTT.

This chain connects TRBV5-1 to TRBJ2-1; 12 bases align to TRBD2. J was trimmed by 5 bases and V by 0 bases; bases with no gene match: 3. The germline V gene encodes CDR1 SGHRS and CDR2 YFSETQ. This CDR3 contains 16 residues. The CDR3 loop reads CASSLGTSGVNNEQFF. CDR3 sequence (DNA): TGCGCCAGCAGCTTGGGGACTAGCGGGGTCAACAATGAGCAGTTCTTC.

This chain joins TRBV6-5 and TRBJ2-3, with D perhaps matching TRBD1 (6 bases). The CDR3 consists of 13 residues. Trimming took off 6 bases at V and 1 base at J, with 8 bases between the two ends. Germline V gives CDR1 MNHEY, CDR2 SVGAGI. CDR3 protein: CASRPGGTDTQYF. The CDR3 DNA reads as TGTGCCAGCAGGCCAGGGGGCACAGATACGCAGTATTTT.

This clone was seen just once. The chain uses TRBV2 and TRBJ1-6, with D unresolved. V lost 8 bases to trimming and J lost 4 bases, with 12 bases between them. CDR1 SNHLY and CDR2 FYNNEI come from the germline V gene. The CDR3 is made up of 14 amino acids. The CDR3 nucleotides are TGTGCCAGCCAGCGATATGAGTATAATTCACCCCTCCACTTT. Encoded protein: CASQRYEYNSPLHF.

This chain connects TRBV28 to TRBJ1-3; tentatively, D is TRBD1 (6 bases). V was pared by 4 bases and J by 4 bases, with 14 bases between. This CDR3 is built from 15 residues. The V gene's germline CDR1 is MDHEN and CDR2 SYDVKM. CDR3 sequence reads: CASSSPTGIGNTIYF. The CDR3 DNA sequence: TGTGCCAGCAGTTCACCCACAGGGATAGGAAACACCATATATTTT.

The chain has TRBV19 and TRBJ2-7; 10 bases are a match to TRBD1. CDR1 is LNHDA and CDR2 is SQIVND in the germline V gene (reference sequence). The CDR3 length is 16 residues. J lost 6 bases, V lost 4 bases, and 12 bases had no gene match. The CDR3 sequence: CASSTVTGTGDGEQYF. In DNA, the CDR3 is TGTGCCAGTAGTACGGTTACCGGGACAGGGGATGGCGAGCAGTACTTC.

The V call is TRBV15, the J call TRBJ2-1, with D maybe TRBD2 (6 bases). The CDR3 sequence is 14 residues long. V lost 3 bases to trimming and J lost 10 bases, with 16 bases between them. Germline-derived CDR1 and CDR2 are LNHNV and YYDKDF (reference sequence). CDR3 in DNA: TGTGCCACCAGCAGGGGCGGGATCGGTTTAGAGCAGTTCTTC. Encoded protein: CATSRGGIGLEQFF. Full variable domain (remainder filled in from reference TRBV15 and TRBJ2-1): DAMVIQNPRYQVTQFGKPVTLSCSQTLNHNVMYWYQQKSSQAPKLLFHYYDKDFNNEADTPDNFQSRRPNTSFCFLDIRSPGLGDTAMYLCATSRGGIGLEQFFGPGTRLTVL.

The rearrangement joins TRBV28 to TRBJ1-1; D is uncertain. Germline values: CDR1 MDHEN, CDR2 SYDVKM. The CDR3 runs 14 residues. Trimming pared 5 bases from V and 1 base from J, leaving 11 bases between. The CDR3 is CASSGRGTNTEAFF. The DNA of the CDR3 is TGTGCCAGCAGTGGGCGGGGAACGAACACTGAAGCTTTCTTT.

This chain links TRBV3-1 (or the pseudogene TRBV3-2) with TRBJ2-5, with a tentative D call TRBD2 (6 bases). V dropped 4 bases and J dropped 3 bases, with 12 bases sitting between them. This CDR3 region has 14 residues. Germline-derived CDR1 and CDR2 are LGHDT and YNNKEL (reference sequence). For the CDR3, the DNA is TGTGCCAGCAGCCGGAGGGGAAACGAAGAGACCCAGTACTTC. Translation gives CASSRRGNEETQYF.

In DNA form, the CDR3 reads TGTGCCAGCAGCTTGGGCCCGGCGCCGGCCTTCAATCAGCCCCAGCATTTT. Amino acids: CASSLGPAPAFNQPQHF. This chain connects TRBV5-5 to TRBJ1-5; no clear D. The CDR3 is 17 amino acids. The V and J ends lost 0 bases and 3 bases respectively, with 16 bases between them. Looked up from germline, CDR1 is SGHKS and CDR2 is YYEKEE (reference sequence).

The V and J genes are TRBV29-1 and TRBJ1-1; D is unclear. The V gene's germline CDR1 is SQVTM and CDR2 ANQGSEA. The CDR3 has 13 amino acids. The V gene lost 7 bases and the J gene lost 0 bases, with 12 bases spanning the gap. CDR3 DNA: TGCAGCGCCGAGGTTTCGGTGAACACTGAAGCTTTCTTT. Its translation: CSAEVSVNTEAFF.

In nucleotides, the CDR3 is TGTGCCAGCAGTTACGAGGGGACAGGGGGGAACTATGGCTACACCTTC. It yields the protein CASSYEGTGGNYGYTF. This rearrangement joins TRBV6-6 to TRBJ1-2, with 11 bases lining up with TRBD1. Germline V gene lookup returns CDR1 MNHNY and CDR2 SVGAGI (reference sequence). The CDR3 contains 16 residues. V gave up 2 bases and J gave up 2 bases; unmatched junction bases: 4.

This clone was seen once. This rearrangement joins TRBV6-2 or TRBV6-3 to TRBJ1-1; D possibly corresponds to TRBD1 (6 bases). The CDR3 covers 15 residues. Germline V lookup: CDR1 MNHEY, CDR2 SVGEGT. V was pared by 4 bases and J by 0 bases, with 12 bases between. CDR3 loop: CASSSGQIMNTEAFF. CDR3 sequence (DNA): TGTGCCAGCAGTTCCGGACAGATCATGAACACTGAAGCTTTCTTT.

The chain employs TRBV7-2 and TRBJ1-1; D gene uncertain. The length of the CDR3 is 15 residues. V lost 1 base and J 4 bases, leaving 13 bases between the germline ends. The germline CDR1 and CDR2 sequences are SGHTA and FQGNSA. CDR3 nucleotides: TGTGCCAGCAGCTTAGTGGGCGGGATTAGCACTGAAGCTTTCTTT. Translating gives CASSLVGGISTEAFF.

The V call is TRBV28, the J call TRBJ2-3; no reliable D call. This CDR3 region has 14 residues. CDR1 is MDHEN and CDR2 is SYDVKM in the germline V gene. The V end was cut by 5 bases, the J end by 5 bases, with 14 bases between. CDR3 loop: CASSPGLAGDTQYF. The CDR3 DNA is TGTGCCAGCAGTCCCGGGCTGGCCGGAGATACGCAGTATTTT.